This TCR beta chain was identified in a study of blood T cell repertoires in COVID-19. Some clones are missing from TCRdb's copy, which holds only in-frame ones; the method was immunoSEQ multiplex PCR. The data contain 290,000 or so clones, around 85% of them singletons. CDR3 length: 13 amino acids. Trimming cost V 2 bases and J 7 bases, with 9 bases left between them. The specimen sequenced was peripheral blood. The source of this sequence is a man aged 50 to 59 with active or convalescent COVID-19. The chain joins TRBV12-3 or TRBV12-4 to TRBJ2-4; TRBD2 is a possible D gene (6 bases). In DNA form, the CDR3 reads TGTGCCAGCAGTTTATGGGGGGACAACATTCAGTACTTC. Encoded protein: CASSLWGDNIQYF.